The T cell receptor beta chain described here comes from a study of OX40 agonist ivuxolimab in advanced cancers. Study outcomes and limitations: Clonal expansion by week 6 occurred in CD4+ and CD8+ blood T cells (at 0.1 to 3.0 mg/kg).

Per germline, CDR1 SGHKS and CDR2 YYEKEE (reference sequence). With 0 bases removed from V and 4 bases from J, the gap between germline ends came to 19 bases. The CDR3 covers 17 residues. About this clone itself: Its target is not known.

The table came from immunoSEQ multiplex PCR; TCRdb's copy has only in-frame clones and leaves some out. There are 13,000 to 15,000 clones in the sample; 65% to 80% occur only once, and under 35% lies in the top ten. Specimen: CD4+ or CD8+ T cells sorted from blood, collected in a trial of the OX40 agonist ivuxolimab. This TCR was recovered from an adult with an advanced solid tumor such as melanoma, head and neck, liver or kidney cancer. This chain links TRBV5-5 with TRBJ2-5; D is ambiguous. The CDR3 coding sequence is TGTGCCAGCAGCTTGGCGAAGCCGGACCCGGCGAGAGAGACCCAGTACTTC. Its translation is CASSLAKPDPARETQYF. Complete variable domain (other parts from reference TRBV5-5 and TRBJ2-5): DAGVTQSPTHLIKTRGQQVTLRCSPISGHKSVSWYQQVLGQGPQFIFQYYEKEERGRGNFPDRFSARQFPNYSSELNVNALLLGDSALYLCASSLAKPDPARETQYFGPGTRLLVL.